This TCR beta chain was sequenced for a study of blood T cell repertoires in COVID-19. Germline assignment: CDR1 LGHDT and CDR2 YNNKEL (reference sequence). The CDR3 has 15 amino acids. Unmatched junction bases numbered 6, after V lost 1 base and J lost 6 bases. TCRdb's table, derived via immunoSEQ multiplex PCR, lists solely in-frame clones and lacks some. The table has fewer than 200,000 clones, more than 75% seen once. This clonotype originated in a man aged 35 to 55 with active or convalescent COVID-19. The chain links TRBV3-1 (or the pseudogene TRBV3-2) to TRBJ2-3; 8 nucleotides line up with TRBD2. Sequenced material: peripheral blood. The CDR3 DNA follows: TGTGCCAGCAGCCAAGTCCGGGGGGGGCGGGATACGCAGTATTTT. Residues: CASSQVRGGRDTQYF.